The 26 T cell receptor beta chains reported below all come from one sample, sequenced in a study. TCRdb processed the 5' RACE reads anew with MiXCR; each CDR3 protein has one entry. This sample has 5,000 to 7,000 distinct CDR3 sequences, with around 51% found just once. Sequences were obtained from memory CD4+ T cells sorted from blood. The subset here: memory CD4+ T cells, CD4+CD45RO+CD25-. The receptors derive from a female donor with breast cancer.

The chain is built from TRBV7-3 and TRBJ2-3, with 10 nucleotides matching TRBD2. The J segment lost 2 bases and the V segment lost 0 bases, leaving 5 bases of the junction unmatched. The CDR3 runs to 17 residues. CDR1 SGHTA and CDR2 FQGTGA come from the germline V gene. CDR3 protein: CASSLTVAGGITDTQYF. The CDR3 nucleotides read TGTGCCAGCAGCTTAACGGTAGCGGGGGGAATCACAGATACGCAGTATTTT.

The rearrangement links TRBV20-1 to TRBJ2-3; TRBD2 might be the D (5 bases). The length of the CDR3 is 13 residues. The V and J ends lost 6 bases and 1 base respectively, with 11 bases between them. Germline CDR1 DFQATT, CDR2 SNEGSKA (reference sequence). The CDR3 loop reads CSAPNGGTDTQYF. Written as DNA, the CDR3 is TGCAGTGCCCCAAACGGGGGCACAGATACGCAGTATTTT.

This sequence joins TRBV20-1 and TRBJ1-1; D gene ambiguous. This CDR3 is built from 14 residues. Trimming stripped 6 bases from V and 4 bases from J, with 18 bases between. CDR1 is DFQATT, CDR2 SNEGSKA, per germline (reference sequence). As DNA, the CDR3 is TGCAGTGCGGTTATACGAAGGCGGTTCACTGAAGCTTTCTTT. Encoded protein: CSAVIRRRFTEAFF.

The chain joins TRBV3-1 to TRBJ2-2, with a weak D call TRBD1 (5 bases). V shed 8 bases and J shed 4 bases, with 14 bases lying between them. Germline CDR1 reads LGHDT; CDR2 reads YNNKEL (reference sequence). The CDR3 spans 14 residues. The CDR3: CASAAQGVTGELFF. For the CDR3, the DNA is TGTGCCAGCGCAGCGCAAGGGGTCACCGGGGAGCTGTTTTTT.

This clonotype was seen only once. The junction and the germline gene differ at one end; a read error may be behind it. The CDR3 region is CASSPGLGTGELFF. In DNA, the CDR3 is TGCGCCAGCAGTCCGGGACTAGGCACCGGGGAGCTGTTTTTT. The rearrangement uses TRBV5-4 and TRBJ2-2; 8 bases line up with TRBD2. Germline values: CDR1 SGHNT, CDR2 YYREEE (reference sequence). This CDR3 is 14 amino acids long.

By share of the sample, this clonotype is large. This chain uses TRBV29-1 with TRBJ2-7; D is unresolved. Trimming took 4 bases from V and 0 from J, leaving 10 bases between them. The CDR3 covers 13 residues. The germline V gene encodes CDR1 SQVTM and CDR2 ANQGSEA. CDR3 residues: CSVVVGSSYEQYF. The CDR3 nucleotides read TGCAGCGTTGTTGTAGGCAGCTCCTACGAGCAGTACTTC.

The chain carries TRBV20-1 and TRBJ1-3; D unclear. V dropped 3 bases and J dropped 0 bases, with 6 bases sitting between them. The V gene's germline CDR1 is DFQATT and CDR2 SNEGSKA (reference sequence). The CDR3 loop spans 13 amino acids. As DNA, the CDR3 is TGCAGTGCTAGCGTTAGCTCTGGAAACACCATATATTTT. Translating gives CSASVSSGNTIYF.

The CDR3 nucleotides read TGCGCCAGCAGCTTTCGTCTAGCGGGCACAGATACGCAGTATTTT. This codes for CASSFRLAGTDTQYF. This chain uses TRBV5-1 with TRBJ2-3; 7 bases agree with TRBD2. Germline CDR1 and CDR2: SGHRS and YFSETQ. The CDR3 is 15 amino acids. The V and J ends lost 2 bases and 1 base, in that order; junction bases with no gene match: 4.

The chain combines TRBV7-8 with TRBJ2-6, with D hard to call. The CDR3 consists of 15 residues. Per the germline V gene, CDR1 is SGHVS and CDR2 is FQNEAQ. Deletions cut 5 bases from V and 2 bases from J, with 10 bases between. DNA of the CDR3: TGTGCCAGCAGCCGACTGCGCGCTGGGGCCAACGTCCTGACTTTC. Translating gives CASSRLRAGANVLTF.

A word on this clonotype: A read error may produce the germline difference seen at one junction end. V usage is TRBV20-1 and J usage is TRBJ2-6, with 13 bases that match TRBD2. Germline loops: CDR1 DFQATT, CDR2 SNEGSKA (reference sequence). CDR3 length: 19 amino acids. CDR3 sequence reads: CSAGDHSGTSGAGANVLTF. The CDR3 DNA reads TGCAGTGCTGGAGATCATTCCGGGACTAGCGGGGCTGGGGCCAACGTCCTGACTTTC.

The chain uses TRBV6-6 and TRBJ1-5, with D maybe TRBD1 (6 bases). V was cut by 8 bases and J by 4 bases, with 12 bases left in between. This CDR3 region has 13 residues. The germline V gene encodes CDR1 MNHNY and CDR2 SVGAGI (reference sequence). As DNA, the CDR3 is TGTGCCAGCTCCCGGGACACAAATCAGCCCCAGCATTTT. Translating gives CASSRDTNQPQHF.

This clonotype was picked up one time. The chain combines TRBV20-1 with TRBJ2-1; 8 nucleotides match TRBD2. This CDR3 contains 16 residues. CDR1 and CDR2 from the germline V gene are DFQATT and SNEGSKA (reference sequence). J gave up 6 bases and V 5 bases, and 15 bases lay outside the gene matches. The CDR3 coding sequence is TGCAGTGCTGTCTCCTTACTAGCGGCGGGCCGCAATGAGCAGTTCTTC. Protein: CSAVSLLAAGRNEQFF.

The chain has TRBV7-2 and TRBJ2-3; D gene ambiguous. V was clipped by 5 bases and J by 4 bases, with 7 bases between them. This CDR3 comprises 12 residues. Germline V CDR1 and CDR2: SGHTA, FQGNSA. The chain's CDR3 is CASSRRADTQYF. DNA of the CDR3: TGTGCCAGCAGCCGTAGGGCAGATACGCAGTATTTT.

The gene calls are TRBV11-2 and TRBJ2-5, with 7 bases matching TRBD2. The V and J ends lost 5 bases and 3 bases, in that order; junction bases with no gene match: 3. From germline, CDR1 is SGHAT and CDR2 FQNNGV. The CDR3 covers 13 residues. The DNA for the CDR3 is TGTGCCAGCAGCCGGGGGGAGAAAGAGACCCAGTACTTC. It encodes CASSRGEKETQYF.

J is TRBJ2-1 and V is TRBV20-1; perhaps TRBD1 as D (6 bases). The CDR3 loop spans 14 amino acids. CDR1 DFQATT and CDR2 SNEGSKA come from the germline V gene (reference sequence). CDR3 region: CSSQGPKSYNEQFF. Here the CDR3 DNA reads TGCAGCAGTCAGGGGCCTAAGTCCTACAATGAGCAGTTCTTC.

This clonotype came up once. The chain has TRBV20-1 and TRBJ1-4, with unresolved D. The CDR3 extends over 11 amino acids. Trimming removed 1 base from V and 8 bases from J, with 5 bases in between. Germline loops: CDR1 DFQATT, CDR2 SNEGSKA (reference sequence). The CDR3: CSARGIEKLFF. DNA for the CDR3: TGCAGTGCTAGAGGAATCGAAAAACTGTTTTTT.

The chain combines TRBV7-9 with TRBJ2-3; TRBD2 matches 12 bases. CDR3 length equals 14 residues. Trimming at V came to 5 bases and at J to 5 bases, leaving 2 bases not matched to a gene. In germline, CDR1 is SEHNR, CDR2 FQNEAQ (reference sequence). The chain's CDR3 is CASSPSGGGDTQYF. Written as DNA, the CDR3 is TGTGCCAGCAGCCCTAGCGGGGGGGGAGATACGCAGTATTTT.

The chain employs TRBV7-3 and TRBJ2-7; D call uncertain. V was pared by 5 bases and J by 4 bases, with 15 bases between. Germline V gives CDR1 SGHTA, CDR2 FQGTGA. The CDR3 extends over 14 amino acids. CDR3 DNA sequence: TGTGCCAGCAGCCAAGAGTTAGTGGGATACGAGCAGTACTTC. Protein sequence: CASSQELVGYEQYF.

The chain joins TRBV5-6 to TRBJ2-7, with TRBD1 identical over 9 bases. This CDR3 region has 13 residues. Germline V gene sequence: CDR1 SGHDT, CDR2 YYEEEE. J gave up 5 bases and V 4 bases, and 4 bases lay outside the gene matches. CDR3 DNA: TGTGCCAGCAGCCATCGGACAGGGGACGAGCAGTACTTC. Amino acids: CASSHRTGDEQYF.

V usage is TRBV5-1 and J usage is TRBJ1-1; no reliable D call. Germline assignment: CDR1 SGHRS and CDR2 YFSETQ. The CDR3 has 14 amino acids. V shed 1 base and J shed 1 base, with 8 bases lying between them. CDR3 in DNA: TGCGCCAGCAGCTTGAGCCAGACGAACACTGAAGCTTTCTTT. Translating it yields CASSLSQTNTEAFF.

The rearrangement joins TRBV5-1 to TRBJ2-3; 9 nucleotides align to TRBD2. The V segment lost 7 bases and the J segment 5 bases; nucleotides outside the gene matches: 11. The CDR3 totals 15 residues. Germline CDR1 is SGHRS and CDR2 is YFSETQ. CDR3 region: CASQGLARGEDTQYF. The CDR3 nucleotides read TGCGCCAGCCAGGGACTAGCCCGGGGGGAAGATACGCAGTATTTT.

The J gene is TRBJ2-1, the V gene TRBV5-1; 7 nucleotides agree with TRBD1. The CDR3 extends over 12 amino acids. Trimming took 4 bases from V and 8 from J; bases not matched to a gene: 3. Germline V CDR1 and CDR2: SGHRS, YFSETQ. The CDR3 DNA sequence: TGCGCCAGCAGCGACACAGGGGATGAGCAGTTCTTC. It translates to CASSDTGDEQFF.

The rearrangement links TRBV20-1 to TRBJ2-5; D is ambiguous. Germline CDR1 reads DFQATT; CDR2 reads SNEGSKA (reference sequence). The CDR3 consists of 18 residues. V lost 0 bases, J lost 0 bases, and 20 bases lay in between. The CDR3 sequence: CSAREGIGLDGHQETQYF. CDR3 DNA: TGCAGTGCTAGAGAAGGTATAGGGCTAGATGGTCACCAAGAGACCCAGTACTTC.

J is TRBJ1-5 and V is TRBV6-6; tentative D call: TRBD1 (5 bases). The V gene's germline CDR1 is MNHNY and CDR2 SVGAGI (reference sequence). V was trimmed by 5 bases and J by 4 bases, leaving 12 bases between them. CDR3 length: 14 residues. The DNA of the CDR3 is TGTGCCAGCAGTCCCACGGGACCAAATCAGCCCCAGCATTTT. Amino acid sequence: CASSPTGPNQPQHF.

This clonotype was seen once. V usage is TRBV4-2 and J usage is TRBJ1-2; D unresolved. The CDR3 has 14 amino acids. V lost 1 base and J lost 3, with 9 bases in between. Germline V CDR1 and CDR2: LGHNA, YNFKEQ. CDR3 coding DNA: TGTGCCAGCAGCCAAGTTGGCGGAGACTATGGCTACACCTTC. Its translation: CASSQVGGDYGYTF.

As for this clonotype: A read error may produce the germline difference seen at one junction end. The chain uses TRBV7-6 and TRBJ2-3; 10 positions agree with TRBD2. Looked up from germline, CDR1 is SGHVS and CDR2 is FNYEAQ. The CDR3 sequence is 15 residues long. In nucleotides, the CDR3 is TGTACCAGCAGTCTAGCGGGGGCTAGCACAGATACGCAGTATTTT. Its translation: CTSSLAGASTDTQYF. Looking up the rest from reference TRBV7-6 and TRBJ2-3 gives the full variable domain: GAGVSQSPRYKVTKRGQDVALRCDPISGHVSLYWYRQALGQGPEFLTYFNYEAQQDKSGLPNDRFSAERPEGSISTLTIQRTEQRDSAMYRCTSSLAGASTDTQYFGPGTRLTVL.